The sample holds many counts of the clone carrying this TCR beta chain. The data were taken from a study of radiation and T cells in renal cell carcinoma. Using immunoSEQ multiplex PCR, the repertoire was profiled, and TCRdb retains in-frame clones only, with some absent. The sample gives around 94,000 clones, 70% to 90% of which show up once; just under 9.5% is in the top ten. Time point given: blood 4 weeks post-SBRT, at nephrectomy. The sample's treatment: 15 Gy SBRT to primary tumor, nephrectomy 4 weeks later. CDR1 is SGHRS, CDR2 YFSETQ, per germline. The CDR3 consists of 13 residues. V lost 4 bases and J 2 bases, leaving 9 bases between the germline ends.

The sample here was blood, taken from a patient whose treatment included radiotherapy and nephrectomy. The sequence derives from a man between 50 and 59 years old with renal cell carcinoma. The chain carries TRBV5-1 and TRBJ1-1, with TRBD1 as a possible D gene (5 bases). In DNA, the CDR3 is TGCGCCAGCAGCGGAAGGGGTAACACTGAAGCTTTCTTT. Residues: CASSGRGNTEAFF.